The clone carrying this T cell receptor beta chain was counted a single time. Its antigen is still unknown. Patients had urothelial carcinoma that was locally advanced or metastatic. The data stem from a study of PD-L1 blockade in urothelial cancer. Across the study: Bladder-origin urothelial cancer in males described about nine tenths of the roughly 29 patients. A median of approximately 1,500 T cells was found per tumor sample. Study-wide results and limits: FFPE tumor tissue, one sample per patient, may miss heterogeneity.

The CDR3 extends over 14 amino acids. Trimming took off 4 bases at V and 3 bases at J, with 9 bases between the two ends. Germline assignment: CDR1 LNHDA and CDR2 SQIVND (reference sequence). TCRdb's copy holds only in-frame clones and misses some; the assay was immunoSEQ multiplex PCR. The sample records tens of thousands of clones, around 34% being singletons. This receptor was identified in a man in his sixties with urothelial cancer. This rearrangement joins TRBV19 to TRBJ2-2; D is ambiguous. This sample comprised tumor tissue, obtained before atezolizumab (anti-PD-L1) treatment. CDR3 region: CASSRRDDTGELFF. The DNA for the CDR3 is TGTGCCAGTAGTAGGAGAGATGACACCGGGGAGCTGTTTTTT. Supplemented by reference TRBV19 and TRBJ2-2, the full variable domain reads DGGITQSPKYLFRKEGQNVTLSCEQNLNHDAMYWYRQDPGQGLRLIYYSQIVNDFQKGDIAEGYSVSREKKESFPLTVTSAQKNPTAFYLCASSRRDDTGELFFGEGSRLTVL.